A single sample gave rise to the 32 T cell receptor beta chains below, sequenced in a study of T-cell reconstitution after alpha-beta-depleted transplantation in children. Unique molecular identifiers were used in preparing the TCRbeta library. Each CDR3 protein is one row after TCRdb ran MiXCR on the PCR reads. The profile shows some 200,000 distinct CDR3 sequences, roughly 8.1% of them singletons. The starting material was PBMCs, mostly from graft donor cells, obtained 360 days after TCRalphabeta/CD19-depleted stem cell transplant. Receptors were obtained from a male patient aged 2 to 10 who had a stem cell transplant for acute myeloid leukemia, so the T cells may come from the graft donor.

The chain recombines TRBV27 with TRBJ1-1, with D possibly TRBD1 on 5 matching bases. Trimming cost V 5 bases and J 3 bases, with 10 bases left between them. Germline-derived CDR1 and CDR2 are MNHEY and SMNVEV (reference sequence). This CDR3 region has 13 residues. The CDR3 bases are TGTGCCAGCAGTCGCGCGGGGGACACTGAAGCTTTCTTT. Its protein product is CASSRAGDTEAFF.

This clonotype has at least ten counts. The chain employs TRBV27 and TRBJ2-5; unclear D gene. Germline loops: CDR1 MNHEY, CDR2 SMNVEV (reference sequence). V was trimmed by 3 bases and J by 2 bases, leaving 7 bases between them. The CDR3 is made up of 13 amino acids. The CDR3 protein is CASSFLDQETQYF. The CDR3 region has the DNA TGTGCCAGCAGTTTCTTGGATCAAGAGACCCAGTACTTC.

This clonotype was picked up many times. CDR3 sequence reads: CASRSGGQPQHF. CDR3 bases: TGTGCCAGCAGGAGTGGGGGACAGCCCCAGCATTTT. This sequence joins TRBV12-3 or TRBV12-4 and TRBJ1-5; perhaps TRBD1 as D (5 bases). The V and J ends lost 6 bases and 7 bases respectively, with 10 bases between them. The CDR3 totals 12 residues.

This clonotype was found many times. This sequence joins TRBV7-2 and TRBJ1-5; TRBD1 is a possible D gene (5 bases). The CDR3 totals 15 residues. The germline CDR1 and CDR2 sequences are SGHTA and FQGNSA. V dropped 4 bases and J dropped 2 bases, with 12 bases sitting between them. In nucleotides, the CDR3 is TGTGCCAGCAGCTCCCAGGGTTGGGGCAATCAGCCCCAGCATTTT. Protein product: CASSSQGWGNQPQHF.

This clonotype was seen more than once but under ten times. The gene calls are TRBV5-1 and TRBJ2-3; 8 nucleotides agree with TRBD1. Germline V gene data show CDR1 as SGHRS and CDR2 as YFSETQ. The CDR3 spans 14 residues. Germline trimming cut 3 bases from V and 4 bases from J; bases unmatched to any gene: 4. DNA of the CDR3: TGCGCCAGCAGCTCGACGACAGGGGCAGATACGCAGTATTTT. This codes for CASSSTTGADTQYF.

V is TRBV20-1 and J is TRBJ2-1; 7 bases match TRBD2. The V segment lost 3 bases and the J segment 2 bases; nucleotides outside the gene matches: 10. Germline V gene lookup returns CDR1 DFQATT and CDR2 SNEGSKA (reference sequence). The CDR3 is 16 residues long. CDR3 DNA sequence: TGCAGTGCTAGGACCGACTTGGCGGGGGCCTACAATGAGCAGTTCTTC. As protein: CSARTDLAGAYNEQFF.

This clonotype was observed a handful of times. V and J are TRBV7-2 and TRBJ1-5; TRBD1 might be the D (6 bases). This CDR3 contains 15 residues. V was clipped by 3 bases and J by 3 bases, with 12 bases between them. CDR1 is SGHTA, CDR2 FQGNSA, per germline. CDR3 protein: CASSFRGTFNQPQHF. CDR3 nucleotide sequence: TGTGCCAGCAGCTTTCGGGGGACATTCAATCAGCCCCAGCATTTT.

This sequence joins TRBV5-5 and TRBJ2-7; D is perhaps TRBD1 (5 bases). The CDR3 spans 16 residues. Germline CDR1 SGHKS, CDR2 YYEKEE (reference sequence). Trimming left V 3 bases short and J 0 bases short, with 16 bases between. The chain's CDR3 is CASSYEQARVSYEQYF. The DNA for the CDR3 is TGTGCCAGCAGCTATGAACAGGCCAGGGTCTCCTACGAGCAGTACTTC.

This clonotype was observed at least ten times. The CDR3 bases are TGCAGTGCCCCACGGAGACTATCCTACGAGCAGTACGTC. Protein product: CSAPRRLSYEQYV. The chain uses TRBV20-1 and TRBJ2-7, with TRBD2 as a possible D gene (5 bases). CDR1 DFQATT and CDR2 SNEGSKA come from the germline V gene (reference sequence). V dropped 6 bases and J dropped 1 base, with 13 bases sitting between them. The CDR3 runs to 13 residues.

This clonotype was counted many times. V usage is TRBV7-2 and J usage is TRBJ2-7, with 7 bases matching TRBD2. CDR1 is SGHTA, CDR2 FQGNSA, per germline. CDR3 size: 14 residues. The V gene end was trimmed by 1 base and the J gene end by 2 bases; junction bases not matched to a gene: 2. This CDR3 reads CASSLVGGAYEQYV. The DNA for the CDR3 is TGTGCCAGCAGCTTAGTTGGGGGGGCCTACGAGCAGTACGTC.

The chain joins TRBV20-1 to TRBJ1-6; D is unresolved. The germline gives CDR1 DFQATT, CDR2 SNEGSKA (reference sequence). There are 13 residues in the CDR3. Trimming pared 5 bases from V and 5 bases from J, leaving 10 bases between. In DNA, the CDR3 is TGCAGTGCTTCCGGGCCGAATAATTCACCCCTCCACTTT. Translation: CSASGPNNSPLHF.

V and J are TRBV12-3 or TRBV12-4 and TRBJ2-7; 7 bases agree with TRBD1. The CDR3 runs 13 residues. The ends lost 4 bases at V and 2 bases at J; junction bases unmatched: 2. As DNA, the CDR3 is TGTGCCAGCAGTTGGGGGACAGCCTACGAGCAGTACGTC. Residues: CASSWGTAYEQYV.

This clonotype was detected a few times. This rearrangement joins TRBV7-9 to TRBJ2-5; 16 bases agree with TRBD2. V trimming: 5 bases; J trimming: 2 bases; junction bases outside the gene matches: 5. This CDR3 comprises 17 residues. Germline CDR1 and CDR2: SEHNR and FQNEAQ (reference sequence). The CDR3 region has the DNA TGTGCCAGCAGCGGGGGACTAGCGGGGGGGATGCAAGAGACCCAGTACTTC. It translates to CASSGGLAGGMQETQYF.

This chain joins TRBV11-1 and TRBJ2-1; TRBD2 matches at 14 bases. CDR1 and CDR2 (germline): SGHAT, FQDESV (reference sequence). The CDR3 totals 17 residues. The ends lost 7 bases at V and 0 bases at J; junction bases unmatched: 5. As DNA, the CDR3 is TGTGCCAGCACCAGACTAGCGGGGGGGAGCTCCTACAATGAGCAGTTCTTC. It is translated as CASTRLAGGSSYNEQFF.

This clonotype came up many times. The V and J genes are TRBV12-3 or TRBV12-4 and TRBJ2-7; D not certain. The ends were cut back, 3 bases at V and 6 bases at J, with 12 bases in the middle. This CDR3 is 13 amino acids long. DNA for the CDR3: TGTGCCAGCAGTTTTGGTCGGACGGGCGAGCAGTACGTC. Protein: CASSFGRTGEQYV.

V usage is TRBV2 and J usage is TRBJ2-3; D may match TRBD1 or TRBD2 (6 bases each). Germline V lookup: CDR1 SNHLY, CDR2 FYNNEI. This CDR3 is built from 17 residues. Trimming shortened V by 6 bases and J by 2 bases, and 21 bases separated the two germline ends. The CDR3 sequence: CASRAPGGGGLTDTQYF. The CDR3 DNA reads TGTGCCAGCAGGGCCCCCGGGGGCGGAGGACTCACAGATACGCAGTATTTT.

This clonotype was detected many times. The J gene is TRBJ2-1, the V gene TRBV27, with 7 nucleotides matching TRBD1. Germline lookup yields CDR1 MNHEY and CDR2 SMNVEV (reference sequence). The junction had 8 bases not matched to a gene; V was cut back by 3 bases and J by 6 bases. The CDR3 totals 15 residues. The CDR3 bases are TGTGCCAGCAGTTTTGAAGGGGGCTTTTTCAATGAGCAGTTCTTC. Amino acids: CASSFEGGFFNEQFF.

This clonotype was observed many times. The rearrangement links TRBV29-1 to TRBJ2-1, with 7 bases that match TRBD2. The CDR3 covers 13 residues. Germline loops: CDR1 SQVTM, CDR2 ANQGSEA. Unmatched junction bases numbered 9, after V lost 6 bases and J lost 7 bases. The chain's CDR3 is CSVHGGTKNEQFF. CDR3 nucleotide sequence: TGCAGCGTCCACGGGGGGACCAAAAATGAGCAGTTCTTC.

In its sample, this clonotype was seen many times. This sequence joins TRBV11-2 and TRBJ1-3, with D unresolved. The CDR3 is 13 amino acids. The ends were cut back, 3 bases at V and 2 bases at J, with 5 bases in the middle. Germline V gene lookup returns CDR1 SGHAT and CDR2 FQNNGV. CDR3 residues: CASSFSPGNTIYF. In DNA, the CDR3 is TGTGCCAGCAGCTTTTCTCCTGGAAACACCATATATTTT.

This clonotype was observed many times. An end of the junction does not agree with germline; a read error may underlie this. This sequence joins TRBV7-7 and TRBJ2-5; tentatively, D is TRBD1 (6 bases). The CDR3 loop spans 13 amino acids. Germline CDR1 and CDR2: SSHAT and FNYEAQ (reference sequence). In nucleotides, the CDR3 is TGTGCTAGCAGCTTAACAGGGAAAGAGACCCAGTACTTC. Its protein is CASSLTGKETQYF. Using reference TRBV7-7 and TRBJ2-5 for the parts outside the CDR3, the full variable domain is GAGVSQSPRYKVTKRGQDVTLRCDPISSHATLYWYQQALGQGPEFLTYFNYEAQPDKSGLPSDRFSAERPEGSISTLTIQRTEQRDSAMYRCASSLTGKETQYFGPGTRLLVL.

This clonotype was observed a few times. This chain uses TRBV12-3 or TRBV12-4 with TRBJ1-4; 11 bases are a match to TRBD1. V lost 6 bases, J lost 4 bases, and 4 bases stayed unmatched. CDR3 size: 15 residues. CDR3 DNA: TGTGCCAGCAGCCTAGGGACAGGGGGTAATGAAAAACTGTTTTTT. Protein sequence: CASSLGTGGNEKLFF.

This clonotype was seen only a few times. The chain has TRBV7-2 and TRBJ2-5; possible D gene TRBD1, 6 bases. Germline-derived CDR1 and CDR2 are SGHTA and FQGNSA. Trimming cost V 5 bases and J 7 bases, with 14 bases left between them. CDR3 length equals 13 residues. CDR3 amino acids: CASSPQGTGTQYF. Written as DNA, the CDR3 is TGTGCCAGCAGCCCACAGGGTACCGGGACCCAGTACTTC.

The table lists this clonotype with a few counts. The V call is TRBV5-1, the J call TRBJ1-1; tentative D call: TRBD1 (5 bases). CDR3 size: 16 residues. The V and J ends lost 0 bases and 0 bases respectively, with 12 bases between them. Germline V gene lookup returns CDR1 SGHRS and CDR2 YFSETQ. The CDR3 loop reads CASSLGVGGMNTEAFF. CDR3 coding DNA: TGCGCCAGCAGCTTGGGTGTGGGGGGTATGAACACTGAAGCTTTCTTT.

This clonotype appeared a few times. The chain recombines TRBV7-8 with TRBJ2-3; TRBD2 matches at 10 bases. Trimming cost V 3 bases and J 5 bases; bases outside gene matches: 2. The CDR3 totals 14 residues. The germline V gene encodes CDR1 SGHVS and CDR2 FQNEAQ. The CDR3 coding sequence is TGTGCCAGCAGCTTCCTAGCGGGGGTAGATACGCAGTATTTT. Its protein is CASSFLAGVDTQYF.

This clonotype has just a few counts. V usage is TRBV20-1 and J usage is TRBJ2-7, with 13 bases lining up with TRBD2. Germline lookup yields CDR1 DFQATT and CDR2 SNEGSKA (reference sequence). V shed 0 bases, J shed 3 bases, and the junction held 2 bases outside the gene matches. The CDR3 is 15 amino acids. Here the CDR3 reads CSARDRTSGGYEQYF. CDR3 DNA sequence: TGCAGTGCTAGAGACCGGACTAGCGGGGGCTACGAGCAGTACTTC.

This clonotype was found many times. The chain recombines TRBV20-1 with TRBJ2-7, with 11 bases aligning to TRBD1. Germline V CDR1 and CDR2: DFQATT, SNEGSKA (reference sequence). Trimming cost V 6 bases and J 4 bases; bases outside gene matches: 5. CDR3 size: 13 residues. The DNA of the CDR3 is TGCAGTGCCAATAGGGACAGGGGGTACGAGCAGTACTTC. Its translation: CSANRDRGYEQYF.

The chain links TRBV12-3 or TRBV12-4 to TRBJ2-3, with TRBD2 matching 8 bases. The CDR3 has 17 residues. V shed 0 bases, J shed 2 bases, and the junction held 7 bases outside the gene matches. This CDR3 is CASSLAPLADTTDTQYF. The CDR3 DNA is TGTGCCAGCAGTTTAGCGCCACTAGCGGATACCACAGATACGCAGTATTTT.

In this sample, this clonotype turned up many times. This chain joins TRBV5-1 and TRBJ2-1, with D hard to call. In germline, CDR1 is SGHRS, CDR2 YFSETQ. This CDR3 spans 12 amino acids. The ends were cut back, 4 bases at V and 7 bases at J, with 9 bases in the middle. CDR3 sequence (DNA): TGCGCCAGCAGCGAAGGTGGGAATGAGCAGTTCTTC. The encoded protein is CASSEGGNEQFF.

There are many counts of this clonotype. The genes are TRBV27 and TRBJ2-4, with D perhaps TRBD1 or TRBD2 (5 bases each). The CDR3 totals 13 residues. Germline CDR1 MNHEY, CDR2 SMNVEV (reference sequence). Trimming removed 5 bases at V and 15 bases at J, with 20 bases between. This CDR3 is CASSNPVGERTYF. CDR3 nucleotide sequence: TGTGCCAGCAGTAACCCGGTGGGGGAGCGCACGTACTTC.

The chain recombines TRBV19 with TRBJ1-5, with TRBD1 as a possible D gene (6 bases). Trimming took 9 bases from V and 5 from J, leaving 14 bases between them. The CDR3 is 13 amino acids. Germline V lookup: CDR1 LNHDA, CDR2 SQIVND (reference sequence). The CDR3 nucleotides read TGTGCCAGCCAACAGGGAACCCATCAGCCCCAGCATTTT. Amino acids: CASQQGTHQPQHF. The full variable domain, completed using reference TRBV19 and TRBJ1-5, is DGGITQSPKYLFRKEGQNVTLSCEQNLNHDAMYWYRQDPGQGLRLIYYSQIVNDFQKGDIAEGYSVSREKKESFPLTVTSAQKNPTAFYLCASQQGTHQPQHFGDGTRLSIL.

This chain uses TRBV25-1 with TRBJ2-3; D possibly uses TRBD1 or TRBD2 (5 bases each). Germline values: CDR1 MGHDK, CDR2 SYGVNS. V was shortened by 2 bases and J by 6 bases, with 18 bases between the two germline ends. The CDR3 loop spans 16 amino acids. This CDR3 reads CASSENRGPTMDTQYF. The CDR3 DNA sequence: TGTGCCAGCAGTGAAAATAGGGGACCTACCATGGATACGCAGTATTTT.

This clonotype has a handful of counts. The gene calls are TRBV7-8 and TRBJ2-3; 10 bases are shared with TRBD1. Germline CDR1 SGHVS, CDR2 FQNEAQ. There are 14 residues in the CDR3. Trimming cost V 6 bases and J 4 bases; bases outside gene matches: 4. CDR3 sequence reads: CASRPGTGADTQYF. The CDR3 nucleotides are TGTGCCAGCAGGCCCGGGACAGGGGCAGATACGCAGTATTTT.